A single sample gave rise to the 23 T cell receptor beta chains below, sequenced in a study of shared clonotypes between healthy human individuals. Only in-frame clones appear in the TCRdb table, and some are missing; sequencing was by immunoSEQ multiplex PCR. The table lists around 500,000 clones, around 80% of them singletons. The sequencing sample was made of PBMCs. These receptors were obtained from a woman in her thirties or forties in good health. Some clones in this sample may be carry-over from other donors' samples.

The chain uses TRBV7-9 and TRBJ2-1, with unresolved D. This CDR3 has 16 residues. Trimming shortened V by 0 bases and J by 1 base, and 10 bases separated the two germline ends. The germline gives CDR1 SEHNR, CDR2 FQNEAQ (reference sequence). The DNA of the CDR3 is TGTGCCAGCAGCTTAGCTCCCCCCCGTTCCTACAATGAGCAGTTCTTC. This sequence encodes CASSLAPPRSYNEQFF.

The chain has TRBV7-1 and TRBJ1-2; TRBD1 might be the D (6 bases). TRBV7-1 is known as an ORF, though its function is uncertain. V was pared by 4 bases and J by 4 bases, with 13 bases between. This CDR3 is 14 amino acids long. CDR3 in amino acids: CASSLPGGAYGYTF. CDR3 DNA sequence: TGTGCCAGCAGCTTACCCGGGGGGGCCTATGGCTACACCTTC.

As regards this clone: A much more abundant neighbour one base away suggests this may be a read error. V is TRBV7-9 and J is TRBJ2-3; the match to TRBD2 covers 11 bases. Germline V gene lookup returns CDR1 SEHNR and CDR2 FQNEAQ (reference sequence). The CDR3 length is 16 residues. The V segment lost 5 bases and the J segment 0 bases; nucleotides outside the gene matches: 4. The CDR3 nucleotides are TGTGCCAGCAGCGTGGGACTAGCGGTTAGCACAGATACGCAGTATTTT. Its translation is CASSVGLAVSTDTQYF.

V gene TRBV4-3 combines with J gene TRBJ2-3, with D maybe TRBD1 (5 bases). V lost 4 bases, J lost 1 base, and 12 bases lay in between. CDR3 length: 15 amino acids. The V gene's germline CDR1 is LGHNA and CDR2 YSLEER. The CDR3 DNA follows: TGCGCCAGCAGCCTTAGGGGCGGCCGCACAGATACGCAGTATTTT. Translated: CASSLRGGRTDTQYF.

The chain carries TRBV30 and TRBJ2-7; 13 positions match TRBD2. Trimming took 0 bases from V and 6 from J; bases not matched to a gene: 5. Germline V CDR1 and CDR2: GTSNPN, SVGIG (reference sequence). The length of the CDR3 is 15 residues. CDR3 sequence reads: CAWSVGLAGRVEQYF. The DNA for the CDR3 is TGTGCCTGGAGTGTGGGACTAGCGGGACGGGTCGAGCAGTACTTC.

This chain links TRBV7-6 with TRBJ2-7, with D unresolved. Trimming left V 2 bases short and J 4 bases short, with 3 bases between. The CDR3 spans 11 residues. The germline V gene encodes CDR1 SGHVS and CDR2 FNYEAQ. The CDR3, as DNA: TGTGCCAGCAGCTTAAAGTACGAGCAGTACTTC. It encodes CASSLKYEQYF.

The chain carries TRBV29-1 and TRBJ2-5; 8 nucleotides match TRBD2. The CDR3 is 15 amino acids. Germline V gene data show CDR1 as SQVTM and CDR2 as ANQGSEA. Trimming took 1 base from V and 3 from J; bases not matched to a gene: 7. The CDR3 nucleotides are TGCAGCGTTGAAGTTTTGGGGCGGGAGGAAGAGACCCAGTACTTC. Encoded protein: CSVEVLGREEETQYF.

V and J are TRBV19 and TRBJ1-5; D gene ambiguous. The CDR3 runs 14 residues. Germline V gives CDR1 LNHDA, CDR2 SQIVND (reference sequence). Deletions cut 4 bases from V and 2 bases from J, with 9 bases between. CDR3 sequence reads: CASSRKGGNQPQHF. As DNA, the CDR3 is TGTGCCAGTAGTAGGAAGGGAGGCAATCAGCCCCAGCATTTT.

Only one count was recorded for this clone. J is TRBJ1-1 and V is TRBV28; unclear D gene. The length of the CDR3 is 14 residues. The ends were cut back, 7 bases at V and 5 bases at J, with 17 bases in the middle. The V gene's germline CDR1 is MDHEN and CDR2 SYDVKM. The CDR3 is CASILNPPVTEAFF. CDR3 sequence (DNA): TGTGCCAGCATCCTGAATCCGCCAGTAACTGAAGCTTTCTTT.

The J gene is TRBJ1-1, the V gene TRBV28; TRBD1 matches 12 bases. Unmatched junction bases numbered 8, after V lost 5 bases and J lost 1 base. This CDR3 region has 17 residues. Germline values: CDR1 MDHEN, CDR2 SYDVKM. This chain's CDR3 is CASSQGGTGGPNTEAFF. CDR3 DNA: TGTGCCAGCAGTCAGGGCGGGACAGGGGGCCCGAACACTGAAGCTTTCTTT.

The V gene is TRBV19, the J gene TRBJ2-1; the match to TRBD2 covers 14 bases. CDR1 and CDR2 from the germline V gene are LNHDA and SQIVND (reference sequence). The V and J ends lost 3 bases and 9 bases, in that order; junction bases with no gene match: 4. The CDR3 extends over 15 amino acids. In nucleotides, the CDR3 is TGTGCCAGTAGTATCGGGACTAGCGGGAGAATTGAGCAGTTCTTC. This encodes CASSIGTSGRIEQFF.

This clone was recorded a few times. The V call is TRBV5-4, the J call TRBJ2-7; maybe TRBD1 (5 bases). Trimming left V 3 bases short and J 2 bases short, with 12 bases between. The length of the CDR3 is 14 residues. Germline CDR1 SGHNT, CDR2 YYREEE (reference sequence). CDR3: CASSWRRGTYEQYF. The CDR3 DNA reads TGTGCCAGCAGCTGGAGAAGGGGAACCTACGAGCAGTACTTC.

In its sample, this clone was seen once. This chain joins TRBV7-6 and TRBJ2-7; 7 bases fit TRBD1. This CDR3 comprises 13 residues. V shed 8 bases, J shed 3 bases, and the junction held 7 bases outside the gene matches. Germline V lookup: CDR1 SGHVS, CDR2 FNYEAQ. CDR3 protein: CASGRQGNYEQYF. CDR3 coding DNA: TGTGCCAGCGGCAGACAGGGAAACTACGAGCAGTACTTC.

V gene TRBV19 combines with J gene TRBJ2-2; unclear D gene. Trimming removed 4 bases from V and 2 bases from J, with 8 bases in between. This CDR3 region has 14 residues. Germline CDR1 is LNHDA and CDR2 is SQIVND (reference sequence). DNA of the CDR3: TGTGCCAGTAGTAGGTCCAGAAACACCGGGGAGCTGTTTTTT. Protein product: CASSRSRNTGELFF. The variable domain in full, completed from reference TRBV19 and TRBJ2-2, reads DGGITQSPKYLFRKEGQNVTLSCEQNLNHDAMYWYRQDPGQGLRLIYYSQIVNDFQKGDIAEGYSVSREKKESFPLTVTSAQKNPTAFYLCASSRSRNTGELFFGEGSRLTVL.

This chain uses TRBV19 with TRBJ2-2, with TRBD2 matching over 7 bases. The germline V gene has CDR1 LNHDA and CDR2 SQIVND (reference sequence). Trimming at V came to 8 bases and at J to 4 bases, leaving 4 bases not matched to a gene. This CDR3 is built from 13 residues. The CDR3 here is CASRERGTGELFF. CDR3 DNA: TGTGCCAGTCGGGAGCGGGGCACCGGGGAGCTGTTTTTT.

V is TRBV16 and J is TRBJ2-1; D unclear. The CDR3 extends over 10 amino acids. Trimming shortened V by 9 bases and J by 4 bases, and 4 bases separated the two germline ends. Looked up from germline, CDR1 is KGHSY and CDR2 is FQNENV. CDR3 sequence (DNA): TGTGCCAGTGGTTACAATGAGCAGTTCTTC. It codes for CASGYNEQFF.

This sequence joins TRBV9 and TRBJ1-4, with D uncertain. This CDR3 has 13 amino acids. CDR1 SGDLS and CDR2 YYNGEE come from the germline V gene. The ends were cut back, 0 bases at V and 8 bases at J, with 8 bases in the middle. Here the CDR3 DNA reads TGTGCCAGCAGCGTAGCGGTCGGAGAAAAACTGTTTTTT. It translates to CASSVAVGEKLFF.

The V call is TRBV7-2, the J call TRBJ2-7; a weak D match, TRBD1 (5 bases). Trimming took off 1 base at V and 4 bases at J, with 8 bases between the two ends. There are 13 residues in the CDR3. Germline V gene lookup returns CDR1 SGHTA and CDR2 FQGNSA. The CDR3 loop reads CASSLGRQYEQYF. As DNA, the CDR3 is TGTGCCAGCAGCTTAGGGAGACAGTACGAGCAGTACTTC.

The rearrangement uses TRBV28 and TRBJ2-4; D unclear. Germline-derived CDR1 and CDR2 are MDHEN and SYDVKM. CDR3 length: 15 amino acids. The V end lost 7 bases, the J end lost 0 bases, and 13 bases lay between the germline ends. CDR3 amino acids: CASTPYTLAKNIQYF. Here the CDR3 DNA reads TGTGCCAGCACCCCGTACACCCTAGCCAAAAACATTCAGTACTTC.

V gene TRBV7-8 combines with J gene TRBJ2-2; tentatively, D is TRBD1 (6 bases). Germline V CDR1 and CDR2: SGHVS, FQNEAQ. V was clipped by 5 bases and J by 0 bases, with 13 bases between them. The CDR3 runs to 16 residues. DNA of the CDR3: TGTGCCAGCAGCCCTTCAGGGGCCTCGAACACCGGGGAGCTGTTTTTT. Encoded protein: CASSPSGASNTGELFF.

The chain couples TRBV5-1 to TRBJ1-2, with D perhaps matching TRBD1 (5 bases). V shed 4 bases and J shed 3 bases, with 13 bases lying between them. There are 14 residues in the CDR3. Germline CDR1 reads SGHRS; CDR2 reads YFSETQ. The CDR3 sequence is CASSRGPTDYGYTF. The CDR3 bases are TGCGCCAGCAGCCGGGGACCTACGGACTATGGCTACACCTTC.

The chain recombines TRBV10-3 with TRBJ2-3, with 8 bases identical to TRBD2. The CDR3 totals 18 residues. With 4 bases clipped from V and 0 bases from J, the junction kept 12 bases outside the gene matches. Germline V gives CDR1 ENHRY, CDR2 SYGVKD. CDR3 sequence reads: CAISGGDLSGSSTDTQYF. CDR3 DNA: TGTGCCATCAGTGGGGGGGACCTAAGCGGGAGTAGCACAGATACGCAGTATTTT.

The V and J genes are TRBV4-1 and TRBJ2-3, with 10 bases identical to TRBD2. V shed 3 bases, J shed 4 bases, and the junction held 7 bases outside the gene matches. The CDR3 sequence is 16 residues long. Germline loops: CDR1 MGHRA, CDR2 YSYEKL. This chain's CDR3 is CASSHPGLALPDTQYF. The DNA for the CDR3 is TGCGCCAGCAGCCATCCGGGACTAGCGCTCCCAGATACGCAGTATTTT.